In this sample, the clone carrying this T cell receptor (beta chain) turned up a few times. Its antigen remains unidentified. The CDR3 totals 13 residues. CDR1 and CDR2 (germline): SQVTM, ANQGSEA. Losses at the gene ends were 7 bases for V and 2 bases for J; bases not matched to a gene: 8. Each CDR3 protein is one row after TCRdb ran MiXCR on the 5' RACE reads. The sample lists around 500,000 distinct CDR3 sequences; 11% to 15% were seen once. This sample was included in a study of identical twins. Overall study results and limits: Among out-of-frame alpha sequences shared by twins, low generation probability occurred in excess.

These records were also assigned to another study, of yellow fever vaccine responses in identical twins.

The source of this sequence is a woman aged 18 to 35 in good health. The chain couples TRBV29-1 to TRBJ2-7; 7 bases are a match to TRBD1. Source material: CD4+ T cells sorted from blood. CDR3 loop: CSAGTALTYEQYF. The CDR3 coding sequence is TGCAGCGCTGGGACAGCCCTCACCTACGAGCAGTACTTC.